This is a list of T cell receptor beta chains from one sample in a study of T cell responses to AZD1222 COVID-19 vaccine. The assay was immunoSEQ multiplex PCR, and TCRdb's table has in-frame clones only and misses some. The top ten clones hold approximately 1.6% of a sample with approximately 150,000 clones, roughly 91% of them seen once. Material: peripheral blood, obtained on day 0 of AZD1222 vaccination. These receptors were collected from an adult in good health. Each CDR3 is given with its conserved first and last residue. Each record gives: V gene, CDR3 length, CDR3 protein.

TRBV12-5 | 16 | CASASIQGLGNQPQHF
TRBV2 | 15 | CASSEGDRSNQPQHF
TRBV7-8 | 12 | CASSLSNQPQHF
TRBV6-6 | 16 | CASSYSHPGNTGELFF
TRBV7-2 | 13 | CASSQGVPTEAFF
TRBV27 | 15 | CASRFTSALNEKLFF
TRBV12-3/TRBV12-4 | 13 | CASSFGTLYEQYF
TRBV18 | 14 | CAGQGLAGKETQYF
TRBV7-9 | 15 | CASSRPGQGNEKLFF
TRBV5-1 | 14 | CASSATGTNSPLHF
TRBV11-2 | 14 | CASSFGGRQETQYF
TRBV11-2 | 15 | CASSLDRQGNSPLHF
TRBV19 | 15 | CASSVGGDLGGEQFF
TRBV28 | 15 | CASSPPDRVSYEQYF
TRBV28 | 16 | CASSLKGANGGNTIYF
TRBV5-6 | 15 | CASSTPGRSVETQYF
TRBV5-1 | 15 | CASSLSRLAKNIQYF
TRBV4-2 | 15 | CASSQGIATNEKLFF
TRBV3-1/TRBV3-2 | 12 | CASSQGNYGYTF
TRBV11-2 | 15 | CASSGQGTSTDTQYF
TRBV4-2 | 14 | CASSQRAFFDEQYF
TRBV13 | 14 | CASSFRAINEKLFF
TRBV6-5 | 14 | CASGERQGYTEAFF
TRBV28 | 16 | CASSEGQGRVNNEQFF
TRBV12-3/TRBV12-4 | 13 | CASRPWGLYGYTF
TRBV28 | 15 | CASSLPQGNNYGYTF
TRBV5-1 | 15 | CASSLEGQGAGGYTF
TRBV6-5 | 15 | CASSRGQTTNEKLFF
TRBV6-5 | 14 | CASSWPTVPGELFF
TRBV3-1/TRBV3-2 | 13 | CASSPGIEKAQYF
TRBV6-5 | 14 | CASRQGLSGNTIYF
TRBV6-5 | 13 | CASRGHLNTEAFF
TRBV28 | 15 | CASSFFSPGANVLTF
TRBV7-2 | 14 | CASSLGWTASGQYF
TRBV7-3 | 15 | CASSRSGTGGETQYF
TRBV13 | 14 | CASSLRTVGEKLFF
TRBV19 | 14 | CASSIAGQNQPQHF
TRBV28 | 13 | CASRGTGGSPLHF
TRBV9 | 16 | CASSPHQGTANTEAFF
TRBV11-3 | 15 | CASSLGGTGNEKLFF
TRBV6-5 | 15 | CASRRDRLIGSPLHF
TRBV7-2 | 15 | CASTAGVTIYNEQFF
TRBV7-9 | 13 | CASSLDTLYEQYF
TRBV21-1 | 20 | CASSKGRLAGGLDNTGELFF
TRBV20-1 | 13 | CSASGQMISPLHF
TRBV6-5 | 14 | CASSYSSERGQAFF
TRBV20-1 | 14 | CSASPGTGAYEQYF
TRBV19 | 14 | CASSIVGINYGYTF
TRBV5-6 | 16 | CASSFIVEGLNYGYTF
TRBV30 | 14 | CACGASGANYGYTF
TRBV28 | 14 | CASSSGAPWTEAFF
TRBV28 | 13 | CASSPAGPYEQYF
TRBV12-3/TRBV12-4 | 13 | CASTAGVNSPLHF
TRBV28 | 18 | CASSLWGSTLGANYGYTF
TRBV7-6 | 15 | CASSSRQGVNTEAFF